This is a list of T cell receptor beta chains from one sample in a study of T cells after yellow fever vaccination. TCRdb re-derived calls from the 5' RACE reads in MiXCR, one entry per CDR3 protein. Here the sample spans a few hundred thousand distinct CDR3 sequences, around 6.8% being singletons. Here the sequenced sample was PBMCs, taken around 45 days after the first yellow fever vaccination. These receptors all stem from a man aged 18 to 29 who received the YFV17D yellow fever vaccine. Each CDR3 is given with its conserved first and last residue. The order of the fields is J gene, CDR3 length, V gene, D gene, clone size, CDR3 protein, CDR3 DNA. The D gene is left open where the match is weak. Size values are once, few and many counts, or a class for expanded clones, and some rows have none.

>TRBJ2-1|12|TRBV28|NA|few
CASSPNRNEQFF
TGTGCCAGCAGCCCAAACCGGAATGAGCAGTTCTTC
>TRBJ1-6|13|TRBV6-4|NA|many
CASSVEENSPLHF
TGTGCCAGCAGTGTTGAAGAGAATTCACCCCTCCACTTT
>TRBJ2-3|15|TRBV19|NA|few
CASSGLQTSTDTQYF
TGTGCCAGTAGTGGCCTACAAACTAGCACAGATACGCAGTATTTT
>TRBJ2-1|18|TRBV4-3|TRBD2|NA
CASSQDKGTSGGENEQFF
TGCGCCAGCAGCCAAGATAAGGGGACTAGCGGGGGGGAAAATGAGCAGTTCTTC
>TRBJ2-1|13|TRBV2|NA|NA
CASSEALDNEQFF
TGTGCCAGCAGTGAAGCGCTTGACAATGAGCAGTTCTTC
>TRBJ2-1|14|TRBV29-1|TRBD1|few
CSVERLDRYNEQFF
TGCAGCGTTGAGAGATTGGACAGGTATAATGAGCAGTTCTTC
>TRBJ2-1|13|TRBV24-1|NA|NA
CATSDFAADEQFF
TGTGCCACCAGTGATTTCGCGGCGGATGAGCAGTTCTTC
>TRBJ2-2|18|TRBV12-3/TRBV12-4|TRBD2|few
CASSFPGTSGGGTGELFF
TGTGCCAGCAGTTTTCCTGGGACTAGCGGGGGGGGCACCGGGGAGCTGTTTTTT
>TRBJ2-5|16|TRBV7-9|TRBD2|NA
CASSLLRGGGQETQYF
TGTGCCAGCAGCTTACTGCGCGGGGGGGGCCAAGAGACCCAGTACTTC
>TRBJ2-2|15|TRBV7-2|TRBD1|NA
CASRIQGANSGELFF
TGTGCCAGCCGTATACAGGGGGCGAATAGCGGGGAGCTGTTTTTT
>TRBJ1-4|21|TRBV11-1|NA|few
CASSSTFIGREGSRRNEKLFF
TGTGCCAGCAGCTCAACCTTTATCGGGCGAGAGGGCTCCCGACGAAATGAAAAACTGTTTTTT
>TRBJ1-1|14|TRBV7-9|NA|few
CASSLIGENTEAFF
TGTGCCAGCAGCTTAATCGGGGAGAACACTGAAGCTTTCTTT
>TRBJ1-6|13|TRBV7-9|NA|many
CASSLLRGSPLHF
TGTGCCAGCAGCTTACTCAGGGGTTCACCCCTCCACTTT
>TRBJ1-2|15|TRBV6-1|NA|NA
CASSELAGGDYGYTF
TGTGCCAGCAGTGAGCTGGCGGGCGGCGACTATGGCTACACCTTC
>TRBJ2-5|12|TRBV5-6|NA|many
CARRRMKETQYF
TGTGCCAGGAGACGGATGAAAGAGACCCAGTACTTC
>TRBJ1-6|13|TRBV7-3|NA|few
CASSFGGDSPLHF
TGTGCCAGCAGCTTCGGGGGCGACTCACCCCTCCACTTT
>TRBJ2-7|14|TRBV20-1|NA|few
CSARAGGGQDEQYF
TGCAGTGCGCGAGCAGGGGGGGGACAGGACGAGCAGTACTTC
>TRBJ2-1|13|TRBV12-3/TRBV12-4|TRBD1|NA
CASSSIQGGEQFF
TGTGCCAGCAGTTCCATACAGGGGGGCGAGCAGTTCTTC
>TRBJ1-4|13|TRBV11-2|TRBD1|NA
CASSKSTGEKLFF
TGTGCCAGCAGTAAATCGACAGGGGAGAAACTGTTTTTT
>TRBJ2-5|13|TRBV5-5|NA|many
CASSLGAGETQYF
TGTGCCAGCAGCTTGGGGGCAGGGGAGACCCAGTACTTC
>TRBJ2-1|14|TRBV5-6|NA|NA
CASSAGIRIDEQFF
TGTGCCAGCAGCGCCGGGATTAGAATTGATGAGCAGTTCTTC
>TRBJ2-5|16|TRBV6-5|TRBD1|NA
CASSPTDRPLQETQYF
TGTGCCAGCAGTCCCACGGACAGGCCACTCCAAGAGACCCAGTACTTC
>TRBJ2-7|13|TRBV7-2|TRBD2|NA
CASGPGRAYEQYF
TGTGCCAGCGGCCCTGGGAGGGCCTACGAGCAGTACTTC
>TRBJ2-1|12|TRBV7-2|NA|many
CASSGYHNEQFF
TGTGCCAGCAGCGGATATCACAATGAGCAGTTCTTC
>TRBJ2-5|16|TRBV28|NA|many
CASSFDLKRYQETQYF
TGTGCCAGCAGTTTCGATCTCAAGAGGTACCAAGAGACCCAGTACTTC